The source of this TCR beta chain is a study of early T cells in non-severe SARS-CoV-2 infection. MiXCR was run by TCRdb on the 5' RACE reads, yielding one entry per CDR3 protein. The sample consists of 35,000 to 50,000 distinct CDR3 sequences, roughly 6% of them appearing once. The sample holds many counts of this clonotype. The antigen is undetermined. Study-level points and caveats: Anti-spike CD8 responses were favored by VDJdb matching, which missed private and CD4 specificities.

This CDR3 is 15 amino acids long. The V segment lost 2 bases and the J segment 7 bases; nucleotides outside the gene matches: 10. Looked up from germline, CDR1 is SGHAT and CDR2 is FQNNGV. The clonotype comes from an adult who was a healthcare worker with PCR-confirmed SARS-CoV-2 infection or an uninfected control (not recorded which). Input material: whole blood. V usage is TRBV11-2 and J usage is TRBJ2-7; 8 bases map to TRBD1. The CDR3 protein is CASSLSGQGGLEQYF. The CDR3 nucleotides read TGTGCCAGCAGCTTATCCGGACAGGGAGGACTTGAGCAGTACTTC.